A single sample gave rise to the 10 T cell receptor beta chains below, sequenced in a study of CD8 T cells in ankylosing spondylitis. TCRdb itself ran the 5' RACE reads through MiXCR, one entry per CDR3 protein. The sample lists tens of thousands of distinct CDR3 sequences; roughly 5% were seen once. Sample: blood, either unsorted or a sorted T cell fraction (not recorded which). The receptors stem from a male donor with ankylosing spondylitis or in good health (not recorded which).

This clonotype has more than one count but fewer than ten. CDR3 bases: TGCAGCGGGGATGGGACAAGCATGAACACTGAAGCTTTCTTT. Amino acids: CSGDGTSMNTEAFF. The gene calls are TRBV29-1 and TRBJ1-1, with TRBD1 as a possible D gene (6 bases). The CDR3 runs to 14 residues. The V gene lost 7 bases and the J gene lost 0 bases, with 15 bases spanning the gap. The germline gives CDR1 SQVTM, CDR2 ANQGSEA. The full variable domain, rest sourced from reference TRBV29-1 and TRBJ1-1, is SAVISQKPSRDICQRGTSLTIQCQVDSQVTMMFWYRQQPGQSLTLIATANQGSEATYESGFVIDKFPISRPNLTFSTLTVSNMSPEDSSIYLCSGDGTSMNTEAFFGQGTRLTVV.

This clonotype was counted at least ten times. The junction shows a germline mismatch at one end, possibly a read error. This chain joins TRBV7-3 and TRBJ2-2; D perhaps matches TRBD1 (7 bases). This CDR3 is built from 14 residues. The V gene's germline CDR1 is SGHTA and CDR2 FQGTGA. This chain's CDR3 is CASSPGGNPGELFF. As DNA, the CDR3 is TGTGCCAGCAGCCCAGGGGGGAACCCCGGGGAGCTGTTTTTT.

Ten or more counts support this clonotype. The rearrangement joins TRBV5-1 to TRBJ1-1; TRBD1 aligns across 7 bases. J was trimmed by 5 bases and V by 4 bases; bases with no gene match: 5. Per the germline V gene, CDR1 is SGHRS and CDR2 is YFSETQ. The CDR3 sequence is 13 residues long. CDR3 sequence reads: CASSGDSLTEAFF. Written as DNA, the CDR3 is TGCGCCAGCAGCGGGGACAGTCTTACTGAAGCTTTCTTT.

This clonotype was seen at least ten times. The gene calls are TRBV29-1 and TRBJ2-1; 10 bases are a match to TRBD2. The CDR3 consists of 15 residues. J was trimmed by 7 bases and V by 4 bases; bases with no gene match: 10. Per germline, CDR1 SQVTM and CDR2 ANQGSEA. The CDR3 nucleotides read TGCAGCGTTGTTAAGCGGGGGGGCCTTGGGAATGAGCAGTTCTTC. Protein product: CSVVKRGGLGNEQFF.

This clonotype was counted at least ten times. J is TRBJ1-1 and V is TRBV7-9, with 9 bases identical to TRBD1. Germline loops: CDR1 SEHNR, CDR2 FQNEAQ (reference sequence). There are 12 residues in the CDR3. The V segment lost 10 bases and the J segment 1 base; nucleotides outside the gene matches: 1. The CDR3 coding sequence is TGTGCCACACAGGGGGCGAACACTGAAGCTTTCTTT. This translates into CATQGANTEAFF.

This clonotype was counted at least ten times. The chain has TRBV7-2 and TRBJ2-5; D ambiguous. The CDR3 spans 13 residues. The ends were cut back, 3 bases at V and 4 bases at J, with 9 bases in the middle. Germline CDR1 is SGHTA and CDR2 is FQGNSA. The CDR3, as DNA: TGTGCCAGCAGCTTTTTACAGAGAGAGACCCAGTACTTC. It yields the protein CASSFLQRETQYF.

This clonotype appeared many times. The chain uses TRBV20-1 and TRBJ2-5, with D possibly TRBD2 on 5 matching bases. Germline CDR1 DFQATT, CDR2 SNEGSKA (reference sequence). Trimming left V 1 base short and J 3 bases short, with 9 bases between. This CDR3 has 13 amino acids. CDR3 in amino acids: CSARGRVKETQYF. In DNA, the CDR3 is TGCAGTGCTAGAGGGCGGGTTAAAGAGACCCAGTACTTC.

The chain is built from TRBV5-1 and TRBJ2-5; D unresolved. The CDR3 has 14 amino acids. Per germline, CDR1 SGHRS and CDR2 YFSETQ. V lost 1 base to trimming and J lost 4 bases, with 11 bases between them. CDR3 sequence (DNA): TGCGCCAGCAGCTTGAGGGTCATGGGAGAGACCCAGTACTTC. It specifies CASSLRVMGETQYF.

This clonotype was found many times. The chain combines TRBV18 with TRBJ1-1; D is possibly TRBD1 (5 bases). Trimming stripped 5 bases from V and 6 bases from J, with 19 bases between. CDR3 size: 15 residues. Germline V lookup: CDR1 KGHSH, CDR2 LQKENI. CDR3 bases: TGTGCCAGCTCAGAGACAGCGAGCCTGGTGGCTGAAGCTTTCTTT. It is translated as CASSETASLVAEAFF.

This clonotype came up many times. The rearrangement links TRBV21-1 to TRBJ1-5; TRBD1 is taken as the D call from the table, unchecked against the DNA. TRBV21-1 has pseudogene status. This CDR3 region has 15 residues. CDR3 sequence: CASSVREPTNQPQHF. The CDR3 DNA reads TGTGCCAGCAGCGTCCGGGAGCCAACAAATCAGCCCCAGCATTTT.